Listed here are 20 T cell receptor beta chains from one sample, sequenced in a study of T-cell memory formation after mild COVID-19. TCRdb itself ran the 5' RACE reads through MiXCR, one entry per CDR3 protein. This sample has 400,000 to 550,000 distinct CDR3 sequences; about 23% occur once, and the top ten carry around an eighth. Material: PBMCs or a T cell subset sorted from them (not recorded which). These receptors were taken from an adult woman who had mild COVID-19 (a few samples of this study predate the infection). Cell type and time point are not known.

This clonotype was found a few times. The chain links TRBV5-1 to TRBJ2-7, with 7 bases matching TRBD1. Trimming took 3 bases from V and 4 from J; bases not matched to a gene: 10. Germline V CDR1 and CDR2: SGHRS, YFSETQ. The CDR3 totals 15 residues. CDR3 nucleotides: TGCGCCAGCAGCTCCTCAACAGGGGCCCCATACGAGCAGTACTTC. Translated, it gives CASSSSTGAPYEQYF.

Written as DNA, the CDR3 is TGTGCCATCAGTGAGTCGGGACAGGGGATTCCTGAAGCTTTCTTT. Its translation is CAISESGQGIPEAFF. V is TRBV10-3 and J is TRBJ1-1, with 10 bases fitting TRBD1. CDR1 is ENHRY and CDR2 is SYGVKD in the germline V gene. The CDR3 spans 15 residues. V was pared by 0 bases and J by 6 bases, with 4 bases of the junction left unmatched.

The V gene is TRBV6-1, the J gene TRBJ2-1; weak D call: TRBD2 (6 bases). Germline V lookup: CDR1 MNHNS, CDR2 SASEGT. Deletions cut 0 bases from V and 10 bases from J, with 22 bases between. The CDR3 extends over 17 amino acids. CDR3 sequence reads: CASSEAHGLSSANEQFF. CDR3 nucleotide sequence: TGTGCCAGCAGTGAAGCCCACGGACTATCTAGCGCCAACGAGCAGTTCTTC.

This chain links TRBV6-5 with TRBJ2-7; 14 nucleotides agree with TRBD2. The CDR3 totals 20 residues. The germline gives CDR1 MNHEY, CDR2 SVGAGI. The junction had 13 bases not matched to a gene; V was cut back by 2 bases and J by 1 base. In DNA, the CDR3 is TGTGCCAGCAGTTACGATATCCCCGGGACTAGCGGGAGTGTGTCCTACGAGCAGTACTTC. This sequence encodes CASSYDIPGTSGSVSYEQYF.

This chain uses TRBV6-5 with TRBJ2-7; TRBD1 or TRBD2 may be the D gene (5 bases each). Per germline, CDR1 MNHEY and CDR2 SVGAGI. The length of the CDR3 is 13 residues. With 8 bases removed from V and 0 bases from J, the gap between germline ends came to 11 bases. Here the CDR3 DNA reads TGTGCCAGCGGAGTGGGGACCTCCTACGAGCAGTACTTC. Translating it yields CASGVGTSYEQYF.

The V and J genes are TRBV20-1 and TRBJ2-7; 14 bases map to TRBD2. Germline CDR1 and CDR2: DFQATT and SNEGSKA (reference sequence). There are 17 residues in the CDR3. Losses at the gene ends were 0 bases for V and 0 bases for J; bases not matched to a gene: 4. The CDR3 nucleotides read TGCAGTGCTAGAGATGGGACTAGCGGGAGTCCCTCCTACGAGCAGTACTTC. Translation: CSARDGTSGSPSYEQYF.

This clonotype appeared many times. V usage is TRBV7-9 and J usage is TRBJ2-5; weak D call: TRBD1 (6 bases). The germline V gene has CDR1 SEHNR and CDR2 FQNEAQ (reference sequence). The ends were cut back, 3 bases at V and 2 bases at J, with 13 bases in the middle. The CDR3 sequence is 15 residues long. DNA of the CDR3: TGTGCCAGCAGCTTTGGGCAGGGGATTCAAGAGACCCAGTACTTC. Translated: CASSFGQGIQETQYF.

The CDR3 DNA is TGTGCCAGCAGTTACTCGGGGGCGGACCTTAGCTACGAGCAGTACTTC. Translated: CASSYSGADLSYEQYF. The chain links TRBV6-2 or TRBV6-3 to TRBJ2-7, with D tentatively TRBD1 (6 bases). The ends were cut back, 0 bases at V and 3 bases at J, with 15 bases in the middle. This CDR3 spans 16 amino acids. The germline CDR1 and CDR2 sequences are MNHEY and SVGEGT.

This clonotype occurred a few times. The chain links TRBV7-8 to TRBJ2-1; perhaps TRBD1 as D (5 bases). V lost 7 bases, J lost 7 bases, and 17 bases lay in between. This CDR3 has 14 amino acids. CDR1 and CDR2 (germline): SGHVS, FQNEAQ. The CDR3 protein is CASTHGLGVNEQFF. CDR3 bases: TGTGCCAGCACCCACGGATTAGGGGTGAATGAGCAGTTCTTC.

The chain recombines TRBV14 with TRBJ1-6; 7 nucleotides match TRBD1. The CDR3 has 14 amino acids. Germline loops: CDR1 SGHDN, CDR2 FVKESK. V dropped 4 bases and J dropped 7; count of bases not matched to a gene: 4. DNA for the CDR3: TGTGCCAGCAGCCGGGACAGAGGAAATTCACCCCTCCACTTT. Encoded protein: CASSRDRGNSPLHF.

The J gene is TRBJ2-5, the V gene TRBV29-1, with 12 positions matching TRBD2. This CDR3 is built from 17 residues. J gave up 2 bases and V 1 base, and 8 bases lay outside the gene matches. Germline values: CDR1 SQVTM, CDR2 ANQGSEA. Here the CDR3 reads CSVEGTSGTGGQETQYF. DNA of the CDR3: TGCAGCGTTGAAGGGACTAGCGGGACGGGTGGGCAAGAGACCCAGTACTTC.

This clonotype was found a few times. V is TRBV20-1 and J is TRBJ2-5; 7 bases map to TRBD1. Germline CDR1 DFQATT, CDR2 SNEGSKA (reference sequence). Trimming cost V 5 bases and J 5 bases; bases outside gene matches: 2. The CDR3 has 11 residues. The CDR3 here is CSADRAETQYF. The CDR3, as DNA: TGCAGTGCTGACAGGGCTGAGACCCAGTACTTC.

This clonotype showed up just a few times. CDR3 bases: TGTGCCAGCAGAAAGGGACAGGAGTACAATGAGCAGTTCTTC. It is translated as CASRKGQEYNEQFF. The chain joins TRBV5-6 to TRBJ2-1; TRBD1 matches at 8 bases. V shed 5 bases and J 4 bases; nucleotides not matched to a gene: 5. Germline loops: CDR1 SGHDT, CDR2 YYEEEE. This CDR3 is 14 amino acids long. Variable domain in full (rest from reference TRBV5-6 and TRBJ2-1): DAGVTQSPTHLIKTRGQQVTLRCSPKSGHDTVSWYQQALGQGPQFIFQYYEEEERQRGNFPDRFSGHQFPNYSSELNVNALLLGDSALYLCASRKGQEYNEQFFGPGTRLTVL.

The rearrangement uses TRBV27 and TRBJ2-7; tentative D call: TRBD1 (6 bases). Deletions cut 1 base from V and 4 bases from J, with 14 bases between. Germline V CDR1 and CDR2: MNHEY, SMNVEV (reference sequence). This CDR3 comprises 15 residues. The CDR3 region is CASSLWSGEGYEQYF. DNA of the CDR3: TGTGCCAGCAGTTTATGGTCAGGGGAAGGGTACGAGCAGTACTTC.

The chain is built from TRBV7-8 and TRBJ2-5; 8 bases match TRBD2. V dropped 5 bases and J dropped 1; count of bases not matched to a gene: 9. The germline V gene has CDR1 SGHVS and CDR2 FQNEAQ. The CDR3 length is 16 residues. DNA for the CDR3: TGTGCCAGCAGCCTCTTAGCGGGACGCCTCCAAGAGACCCAGTACTTC. Translating gives CASSLLAGRLQETQYF.

The chain recombines TRBV5-8 with TRBJ2-1; D gene uncertain. V was shortened by 5 bases and J by 9 bases, with 9 bases between the two germline ends. The germline V gene encodes CDR1 SGHTS and CDR2 YDEGEE. CDR3 length: 11 residues. The CDR3 DNA sequence: TGTGCCAGCAGTTATCACAGTGAGCAGTTCTTC. Translation gives CASSYHSEQFF.

This clonotype was counted only a few times. The chain employs TRBV6-5 and TRBJ2-7, with 7 bases lining up with TRBD1. The CDR3 sequence is 13 residues long. V trimming: 7 bases; J trimming: 3 bases; junction bases outside the gene matches: 6. Germline assignment: CDR1 MNHEY and CDR2 SVGAGI. The DNA of the CDR3 is TGTGCCAGCACAGACAGGGTTCTCTACGAGCAGTACTTC. It yields the protein CASTDRVLYEQYF.

This clonotype has a handful of counts. For the CDR3, the DNA is TGCGCCAGCAGCTTGCCGGGGGAGCAGTTCTTC. It yields the protein CASSLPGEQFF. The genes are TRBV5-1 and TRBJ2-1, with TRBD2 as a possible D gene (5 bases). Per the germline V gene, CDR1 is SGHRS and CDR2 is YFSETQ. The CDR3 has 11 residues. Trimming took off 1 base at V and 10 bases at J, with 6 bases between the two ends.

A few counts support this clonotype. The chain couples TRBV7-2 to TRBJ2-7, with 8 bases matching TRBD1. CDR1 is SGHTA and CDR2 is FQGNSA in the germline V gene. Trimming cost V 3 bases and J 3 bases; bases outside gene matches: 4. CDR3 length: 14 amino acids. CDR3 sequence reads: CASSFRQGIYEQYF. The DNA of the CDR3 is TGTGCCAGCAGCTTTAGACAGGGGATCTACGAGCAGTACTTC. Full variable domain (missing parts from reference TRBV7-2 and TRBJ2-7): GAGVSQSPSNKVTEKGKDVELRCDPISGHTALYWYRQSLGQGLEFLIYFQGNSAPDKSGLPSDRFSAERTGGSVSTLTIQRTQQEDSAVYLCASSFRQGIYEQYFGPGTRLTVT.

This clonotype was seen only a few times. This chain connects TRBV3-1 to TRBJ2-3, with D possibly matching TRBD1 (5 bases). The V end lost 5 bases, the J end lost 3 bases, and 15 bases lay between the germline ends. This CDR3 has 15 residues. The germline CDR1 and CDR2 sequences are LGHDT and YNNKEL (reference sequence). In nucleotides, the CDR3 is TGTGCCAGCAGCTATCCGGGCAGGGCAACAGATACGCAGTATTTT. Translation: CASSYPGRATDTQYF.